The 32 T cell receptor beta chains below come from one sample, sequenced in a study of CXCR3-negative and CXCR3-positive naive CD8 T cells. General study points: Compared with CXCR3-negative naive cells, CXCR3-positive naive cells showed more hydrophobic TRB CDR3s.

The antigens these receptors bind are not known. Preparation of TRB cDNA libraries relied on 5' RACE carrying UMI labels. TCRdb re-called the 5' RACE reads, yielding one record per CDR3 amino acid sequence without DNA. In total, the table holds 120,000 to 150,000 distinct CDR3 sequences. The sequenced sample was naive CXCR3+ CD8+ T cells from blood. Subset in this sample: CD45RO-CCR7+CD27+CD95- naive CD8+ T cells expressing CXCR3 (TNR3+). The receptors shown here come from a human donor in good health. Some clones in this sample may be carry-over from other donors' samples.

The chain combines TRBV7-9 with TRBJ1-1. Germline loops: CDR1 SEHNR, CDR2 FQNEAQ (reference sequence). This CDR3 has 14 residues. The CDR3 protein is CASSLTYMNTEAFF.

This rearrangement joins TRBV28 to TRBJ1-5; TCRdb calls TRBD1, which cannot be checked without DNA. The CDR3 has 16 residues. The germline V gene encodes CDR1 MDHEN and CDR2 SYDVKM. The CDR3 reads CASSLVRTISNQPQHF.

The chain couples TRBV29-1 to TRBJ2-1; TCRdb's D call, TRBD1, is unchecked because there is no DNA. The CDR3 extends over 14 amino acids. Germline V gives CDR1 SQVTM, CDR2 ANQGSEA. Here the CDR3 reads CSATGTGTGNEQFF.

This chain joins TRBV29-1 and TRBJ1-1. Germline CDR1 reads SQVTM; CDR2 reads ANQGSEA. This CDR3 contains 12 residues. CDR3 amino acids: CSVETNRNEAFF.

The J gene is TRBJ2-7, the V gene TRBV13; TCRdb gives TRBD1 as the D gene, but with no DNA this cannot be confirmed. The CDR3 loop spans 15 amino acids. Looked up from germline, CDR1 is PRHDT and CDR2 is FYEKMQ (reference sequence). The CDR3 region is CASSPTGAAWREQYF.

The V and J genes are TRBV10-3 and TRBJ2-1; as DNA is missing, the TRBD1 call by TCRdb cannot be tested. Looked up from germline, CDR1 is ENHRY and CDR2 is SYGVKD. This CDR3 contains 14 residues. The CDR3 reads CAIMGTGHDNEQFF.

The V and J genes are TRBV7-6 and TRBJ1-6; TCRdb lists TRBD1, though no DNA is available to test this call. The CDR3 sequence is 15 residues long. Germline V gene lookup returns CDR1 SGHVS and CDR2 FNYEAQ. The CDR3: CASSPGQGLASPLHF.

CDR3 protein: CASSEIPRRIYEQYF. The chain has TRBV11-2 and TRBJ2-7; checking the TCRdb D call of TRBD1 is not possible without DNA. Germline CDR1 reads SGHAT; CDR2 reads FQNNGV. The CDR3 contains 15 residues.

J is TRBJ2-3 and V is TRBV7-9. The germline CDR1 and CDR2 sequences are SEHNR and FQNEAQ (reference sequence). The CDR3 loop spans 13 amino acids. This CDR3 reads CASSRGWADTQYF.

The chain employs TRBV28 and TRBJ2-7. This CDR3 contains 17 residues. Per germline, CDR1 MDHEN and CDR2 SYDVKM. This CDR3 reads CATSQVGSGIFSYEQYF.

CDR3 protein: CASSGPTTGGVEQFF. This chain connects TRBV2 to TRBJ2-1; TCRdb's D call, TRBD2, is unchecked because there is no DNA. Germline CDR1 SNHLY, CDR2 FYNNEI. This CDR3 is 15 amino acids long.

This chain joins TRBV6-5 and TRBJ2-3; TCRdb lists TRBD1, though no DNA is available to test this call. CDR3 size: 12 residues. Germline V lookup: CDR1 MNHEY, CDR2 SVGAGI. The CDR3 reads CASSYQGHTQYF.

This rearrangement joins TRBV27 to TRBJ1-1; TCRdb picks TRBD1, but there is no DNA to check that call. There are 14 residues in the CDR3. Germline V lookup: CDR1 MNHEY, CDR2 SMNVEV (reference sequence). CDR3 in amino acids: CASRNTGGNTEAFF.

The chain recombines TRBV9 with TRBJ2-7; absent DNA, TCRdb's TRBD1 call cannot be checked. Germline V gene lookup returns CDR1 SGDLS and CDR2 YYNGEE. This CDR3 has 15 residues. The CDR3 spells CASSTAGTGAYEQYF.

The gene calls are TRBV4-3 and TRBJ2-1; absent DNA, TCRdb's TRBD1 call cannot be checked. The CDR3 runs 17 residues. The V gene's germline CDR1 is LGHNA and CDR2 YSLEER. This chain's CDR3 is CASSQDRGGGLYNEQFF.

The CDR3 loop is CAGLDRLNEKLFF. This rearrangement joins TRBV28 to TRBJ1-4; TCRdb names TRBD1, which stays unverified in the absence of DNA. CDR1 and CDR2 from the germline V gene are MDHEN and SYDVKM. The CDR3 is 13 residues long.

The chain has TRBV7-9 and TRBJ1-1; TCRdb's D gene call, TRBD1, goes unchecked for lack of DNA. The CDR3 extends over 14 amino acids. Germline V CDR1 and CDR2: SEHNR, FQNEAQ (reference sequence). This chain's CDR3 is CASSRRDRLPEAFF.

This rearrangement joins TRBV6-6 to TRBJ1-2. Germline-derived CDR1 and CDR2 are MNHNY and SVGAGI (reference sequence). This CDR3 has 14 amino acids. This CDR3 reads CASSIYSGNYGYTF.

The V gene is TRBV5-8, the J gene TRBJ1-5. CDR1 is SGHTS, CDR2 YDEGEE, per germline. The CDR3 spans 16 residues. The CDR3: CASSFRSPYSNQPQHF.

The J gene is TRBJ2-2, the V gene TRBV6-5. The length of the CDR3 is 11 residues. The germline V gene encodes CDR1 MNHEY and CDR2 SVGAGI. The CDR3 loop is CASSSTGELFF.

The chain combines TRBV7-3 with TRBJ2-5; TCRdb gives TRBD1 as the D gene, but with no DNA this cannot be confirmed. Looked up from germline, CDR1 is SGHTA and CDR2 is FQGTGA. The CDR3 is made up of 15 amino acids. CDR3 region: CASSSHPGEQETQYF.

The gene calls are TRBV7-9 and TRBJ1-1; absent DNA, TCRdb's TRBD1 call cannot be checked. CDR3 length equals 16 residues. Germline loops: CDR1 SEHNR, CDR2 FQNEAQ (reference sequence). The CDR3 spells CASRAGTGARRDEAFF.

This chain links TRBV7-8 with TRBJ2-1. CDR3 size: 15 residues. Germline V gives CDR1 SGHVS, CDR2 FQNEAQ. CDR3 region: CASSLEPYIYNEQFF.

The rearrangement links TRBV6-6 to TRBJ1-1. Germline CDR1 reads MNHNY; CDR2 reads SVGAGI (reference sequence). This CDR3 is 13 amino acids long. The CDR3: CASRRRVDTEAFF.

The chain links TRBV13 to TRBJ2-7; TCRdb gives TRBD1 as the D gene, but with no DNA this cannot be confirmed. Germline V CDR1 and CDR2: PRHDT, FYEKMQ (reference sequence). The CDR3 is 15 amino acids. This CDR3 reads CASSLTGTGDYEQYF.

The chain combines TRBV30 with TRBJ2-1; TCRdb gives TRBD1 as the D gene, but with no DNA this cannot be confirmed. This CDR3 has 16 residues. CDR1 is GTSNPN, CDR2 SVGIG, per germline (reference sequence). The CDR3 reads CASTGGDRGPYNEQFF.

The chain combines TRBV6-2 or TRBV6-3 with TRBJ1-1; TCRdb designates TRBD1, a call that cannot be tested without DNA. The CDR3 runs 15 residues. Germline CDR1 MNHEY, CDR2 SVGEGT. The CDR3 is CASSFEQGRLTEAFF.

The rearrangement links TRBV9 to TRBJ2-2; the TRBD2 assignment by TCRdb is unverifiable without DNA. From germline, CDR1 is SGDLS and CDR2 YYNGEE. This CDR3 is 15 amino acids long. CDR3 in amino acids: CASSESAGPTGELFF.

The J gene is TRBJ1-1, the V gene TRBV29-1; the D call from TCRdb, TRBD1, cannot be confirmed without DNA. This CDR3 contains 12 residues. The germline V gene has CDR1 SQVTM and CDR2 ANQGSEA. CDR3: CSVSGGAAEAFF.

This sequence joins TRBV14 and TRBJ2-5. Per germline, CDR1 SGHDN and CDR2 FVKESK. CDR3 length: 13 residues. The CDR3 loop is CASSQTGWETQYF.

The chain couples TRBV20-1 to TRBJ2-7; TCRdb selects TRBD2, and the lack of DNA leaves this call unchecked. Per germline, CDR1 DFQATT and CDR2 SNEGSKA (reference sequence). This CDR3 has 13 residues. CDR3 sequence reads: CSARGGGAYEQYF.

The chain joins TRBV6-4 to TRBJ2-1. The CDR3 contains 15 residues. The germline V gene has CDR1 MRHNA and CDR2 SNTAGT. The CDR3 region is CASSDGSSASNEQFF.